A single sample is the source of the 10 T cell receptor beta chains below, sequenced in a study of T cells in women clearing cervical HPV infection. The protocol was immunoSEQ multiplex PCR, while the TCRdb copy is restricted to in-frame clones and leaves out a portion. The sample totals under 40,000 clones. Sequenced material: blood buffy coat. The receptors were gathered from a woman aged 18 to 75 with a cervical HPV16 infection that either progressed to CIN3+ or cleared (not recorded which).

With regard to this clone: The read is 3 residues too short to cover the CDR3 end, so that end is filled in from the germline J gene. The chain carries TRBV2 and TRBJ2-1; unclear D gene. Deletions cut 7 bases from V and 0 bases from J, with 10 bases between. The germline gives CDR1 SNHLY, CDR2 FYNNEI. The CDR3 sequence is 14 residues long. CDR3 sequence reads: CASTGRSSYNEQFF. CDR3 DNA (partial): TGTGCCAGCACTGGCAGGAGCTCCTACAATGAG.

Concerning this clone: The CDR3 end falls 3 residues outside the read, so it is completed with the germline J gene. The chain couples TRBV29-1 to TRBJ2-7, with 9 bases aligning to TRBD1. Germline values: CDR1 SQVTM, CDR2 ANQGSEA. Trimming at V came to 2 bases and at J to 2 bases, leaving 4 bases not matched to a gene. The CDR3 runs 14 residues. The part of the CDR3 DNA that was read is TGCAGCGTTGAAAAGGGACAGGGTACCTACGAG. Translated, it gives CSVEKGQGTYE. The complete CDR3 protein is CSVEKGQGTYEQYF.

On this clone: The read comes to an end 3 residues before the CDR3 does, leaving the germline J gene to fill in the end. The rearrangement uses TRBV5-5 and TRBJ2-7, with D unresolved. This CDR3 contains 15 residues. Deletions cut 4 bases from V and 2 bases from J, with 16 bases between. Germline assignment: CDR1 SGHKS and CDR2 YYEKEE (reference sequence). The CDR3 is CASSPRSLDAYEQYF. CDR3 DNA, as far as it was read: TGTGCCAGCAGCCCCCGATCGCTAGATGCCTACGAG.

Points on this clone: Read coverage stops 3 residues before the CDR3 terminus; the germline J gene supplies the remainder. The V call is TRBV2, the J call TRBJ1-5; D is possibly TRBD1 (5 bases). From germline, CDR1 is SNHLY and CDR2 FYNNEI. V lost 6 bases, J lost 6 bases, and 15 bases lay in between. This CDR3 is 14 amino acids long. The CDR3: CASRTVGRGQPQHF. CDR3 DNA (partial): TGTGCCAGCAGGACAGTAGGTAGGGGTCAGCCC.

CDR3 residues: CASSPGGNTEAFF. The CDR3 bases that were read are TGTGCCAGCAGCCCCGGGGGGAACACTGAA. This rearrangement joins TRBV2 to TRBJ1-1, with D possibly TRBD1 on 5 matching bases. The read ends 3 residues early relative to the CDR3; the germline J gene fills the gap. V lost 6 bases and J lost 1, with 9 bases in between. CDR1 is SNHLY, CDR2 FYNNEI, per germline. There are 13 residues in the CDR3.

Concerning this clone: The CDR3 end falls 3 residues outside the read, so it is completed with the germline J gene. The chain has TRBV5-1 and TRBJ2-3, with D perhaps matching TRBD2 (5 bases). Germline assignment: CDR1 SGHRS and CDR2 YFSETQ. The CDR3 loop spans 12 amino acids. Incomplete CDR3 DNA: TGCGCCAGCAGCACGGACTTAGAGACG. The encoded protein is CASSTDLET. The whole CDR3 sequence is CASSTDLETQYF. Full variable domain (remainder filled in from reference TRBV5-1 and TRBJ2-3): KAGVTQTPRYLIKTRGQQVTLSCSPISGHRSVSWYQQTPGQGLQFLFEYFSETQRNKGNFPGRFSGRQFSNSRSEMNVSTLELGDSALYLCASSTDLETQYFGPGTRLTVL.

Details on this clone: The read halts 3 residues ahead of the CDR3 end, with the missing end drawn from the germline J gene. The rearrangement joins TRBV6-2 or TRBV6-3 to TRBJ2-7, with 12 bases aligning to TRBD2. The V and J ends lost 8 bases and 3 bases, in that order; junction bases with no gene match: 14. Germline CDR1 is MNHEY and CDR2 is SVGEGT. This CDR3 region has 17 residues. The CDR3 here is CASLRAYGLAGNYEQYF. The sequenced part of the CDR3 DNA is TGTGCCAGCCTTCGAGCCTACGGACTAGCGGGGAACTACGAG.

The CDR3 is CASSLSGGNQPQHF. The covered CDR3 bases are TGTGCCAGCAGCTTGTCAGGGGGTAATCAGCCC. This chain joins TRBV5-8 and TRBJ1-5; 7 positions agree with TRBD1. The read ends 3 residues shy of where the CDR3 ends; the end is completed using the germline J gene. The CDR3 is made up of 14 amino acids. Germline CDR1 is SGHTS and CDR2 is YDEGEE. J gave up 4 bases and V 1 base, and 2 bases lay outside the gene matches. The whole variable domain, remainder taken from reference TRBV5-8 and TRBJ1-5, is EAGVTQSPTHLIKTRGQQATLRCSPISGHTSVYWYQQALGLGLQFLLWYDEGEERNRGNFPPRFSGRQFPNYSSELNVNALELEDSALYLCASSLSGGNQPQHFGDGTRLSIL.

As for this clone: The read ends 3 residues before the CDR3 terminus; that terminus is restored from the germline J gene. J is TRBJ2-4 and V is TRBV4-1; 7 bases fit TRBD2. The germline gives CDR1 MGHRA, CDR2 YSYEKL. CDR3 length equals 14 residues. V was clipped by 4 bases and J by 3 bases; unmatched bases: 3. The covered CDR3 bases are TGCGCCAGCAGCCTCCCTAGCGGCAAAAACATT. Its translation is CASSLPSGKNI. The whole CDR3 sequence reads CASSLPSGKNIQYF.

Note on this clone: The read ends 3 residues early relative to the CDR3; the germline J gene fills the gap. This chain connects TRBV20-1 to TRBJ2-1; D remains ambiguous. The CDR3 is made up of 13 amino acids. CDR1 is DFQATT and CDR2 is SNEGSKA in the germline V gene (reference sequence). V was trimmed by 4 bases and J by 1 base, leaving 8 bases between them. CDR3 bases read: TGCAGTGCTATGATAAGGTCCTACAATGAG. As protein: CSAMIRSYNE. The full-length CDR3 reads as CSAMIRSYNEQFF.